The next 4 T cell receptor beta chains were all read from a single sample in a study of shared clonotypes between healthy human individuals. Here immunoSEQ multiplex PCR was the method, and the copy in TCRdb shows in-frame clones only, minus some. The sample comprises some 980,000 clones, roughly 72% of which are singletons, and approximately 1.5% rests with the top ten. Sample: memory CD4+ T cells sorted from blood. Subset here: CD45RA-negative fraction. The origin of the receptors is a man aged 18 to 29 in good health.

The gene calls are TRBV18 and TRBJ1-1; no clear D. The CDR3 has 15 residues. V gave up 3 bases and J gave up 6 bases, with 17 bases separating them. Germline loops: CDR1 KGHSH, CDR2 LQKENI. For the CDR3, the DNA is TGTGCCAGCTCACCGCTGATGTTAGAGGCGGCTGAAGCTTTCTTT. Translation: CASSPLMLEAAEAFF.

Only a few counts were recorded for this clone. The V gene is TRBV2, the J gene TRBJ2-2, with 10 bases aligning to TRBD2. CDR3 length: 17 amino acids. J was trimmed by 2 bases and V by 5 bases; bases with no gene match: 8. Germline values: CDR1 SNHLY, CDR2 FYNNEI. The CDR3 DNA is TGTGCCAGCAGTTCCGGGACTAGCGTTGGAAACACCGGGGAGCTGTTTTTT. It specifies CASSSGTSVGNTGELFF.

The V call is TRBV6-6, the J call TRBJ1-4, with D unresolved. Germline CDR1 and CDR2: MNHNY and SVGAGI (reference sequence). This CDR3 region has 15 residues. Trimming removed 4 bases from V and 5 bases from J, with 14 bases in between. The CDR3 reads CASSLGFLRNEKLFF. Written as DNA, the CDR3 is TGTGCCAGCAGTTTGGGATTTCTACGGAATGAAAAACTGTTTTTT.

The chain has TRBV20-1 and TRBJ2-3, with D hard to call. This CDR3 is built from 10 residues. V dropped 7 bases and J dropped 5 bases, with 7 bases sitting between them. Per the germline V gene, CDR1 is DFQATT and CDR2 is SNEGSKA (reference sequence). Written as DNA, the CDR3 is TGCAGTGTCCGAGAAGATACGCAGTATTTT. Protein: CSVREDTQYF.